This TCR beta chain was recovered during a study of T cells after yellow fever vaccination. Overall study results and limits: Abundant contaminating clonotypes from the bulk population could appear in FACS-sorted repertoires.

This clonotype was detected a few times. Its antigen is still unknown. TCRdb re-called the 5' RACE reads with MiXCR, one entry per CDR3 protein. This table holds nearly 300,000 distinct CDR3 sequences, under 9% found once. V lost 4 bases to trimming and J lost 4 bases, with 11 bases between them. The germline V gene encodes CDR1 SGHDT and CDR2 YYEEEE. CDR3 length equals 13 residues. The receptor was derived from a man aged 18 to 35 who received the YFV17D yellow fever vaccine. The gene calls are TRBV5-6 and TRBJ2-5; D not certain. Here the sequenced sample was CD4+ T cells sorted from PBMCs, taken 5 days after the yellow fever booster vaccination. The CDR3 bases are TGTGCCAGCAGCACCTTCACTCGAGAGACCCAGTACTTC. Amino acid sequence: CASSTFTRETQYF.